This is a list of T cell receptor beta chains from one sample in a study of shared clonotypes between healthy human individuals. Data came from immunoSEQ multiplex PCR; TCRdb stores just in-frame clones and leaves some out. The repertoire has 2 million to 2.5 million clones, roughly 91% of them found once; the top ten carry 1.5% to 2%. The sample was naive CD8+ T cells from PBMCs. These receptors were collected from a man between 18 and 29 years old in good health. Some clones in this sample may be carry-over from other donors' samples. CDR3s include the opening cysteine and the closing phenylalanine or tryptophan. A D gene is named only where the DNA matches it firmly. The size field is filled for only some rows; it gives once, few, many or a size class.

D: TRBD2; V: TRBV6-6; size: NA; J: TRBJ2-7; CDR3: CASYRDYYEQYF; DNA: TGTGCCAGTTATCGGGACTACTACGAGCAGTACTTC
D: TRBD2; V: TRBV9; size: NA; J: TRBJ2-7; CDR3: CASSVGSTSGYEQYF; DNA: TGTGCCAGCAGCGTAGGTTCCACTAGCGGCTACGAGCAGTACTTC
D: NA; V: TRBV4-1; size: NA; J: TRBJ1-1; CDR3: CASSQVKGQEILGTFF; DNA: TGCGCCAGCAGCCAAGTAAAAGGGCAGGAGATACTAGGAACTTTCTTT
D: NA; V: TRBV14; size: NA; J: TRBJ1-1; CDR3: CASSPLQSSTEAFF; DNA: TGTGCCAGCAGCCCCCTTCAGTCTTCGACTGAAGCTTTCTTT
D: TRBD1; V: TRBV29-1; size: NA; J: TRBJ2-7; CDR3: CSVQAGTGGIVHEQYF; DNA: TGCAGCGTCCAGGCCGGGACAGGGGGCATCGTCCACGAGCAGTACTTC
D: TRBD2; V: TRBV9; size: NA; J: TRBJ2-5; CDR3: CASSLAGGLVETQYF; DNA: TGTGCCAGCAGCCTTGCGGGGGGGCTGGTGGAGACCCAGTACTTC
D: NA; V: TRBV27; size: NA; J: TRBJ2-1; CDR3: CASSLRAGRGAYNEQFF; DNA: TGTGCCAGCAGTTTAAGAGCCGGCAGGGGAGCCTACAATGAGCAGTTCTTC
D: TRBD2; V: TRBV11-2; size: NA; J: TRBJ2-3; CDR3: CASSSRLAGATDTQYF; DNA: TGTGCCAGCAGCTCAAGACTAGCGGGGGCCACAGATACGCAGTATTTT
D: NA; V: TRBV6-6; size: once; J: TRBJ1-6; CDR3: CASSSHRAHSPLHF; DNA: TGTGCCAGCAGTTCTCACAGGGCTCATTCACCCCTCCACTTT
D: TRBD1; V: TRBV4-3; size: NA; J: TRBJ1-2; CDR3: CASSHRQRTGEYGYTF; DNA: TGCGCCAGCAGCCACCGACAACGGACAGGGGAGTATGGCTACACCTTC
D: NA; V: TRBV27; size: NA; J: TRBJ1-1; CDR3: CASSSNSYTEAFF; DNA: TGTGCCAGCAGTTCCAATTCGTACACTGAAGCTTTCTTT
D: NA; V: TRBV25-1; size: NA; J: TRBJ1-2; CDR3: CASSAVGEGGYTF; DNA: TGTGCCAGCAGTGCTGTGGGGGAAGGTGGCTACACCTTC
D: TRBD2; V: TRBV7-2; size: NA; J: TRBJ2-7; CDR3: CASSLAGGVSMKYEQYF; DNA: TGTGCCAGCAGCTTAGCGGGGGGGGTCTCGATGAAATACGAGCAGTACTTC
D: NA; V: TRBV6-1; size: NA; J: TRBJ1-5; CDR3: CASSEYTGQGNQPQHF; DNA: TGTGCCAGCAGTGAATACACAGGACAAGGCAATCAGCCCCAGCATTTT
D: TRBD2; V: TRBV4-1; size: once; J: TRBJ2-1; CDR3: CASSQALGGREQFF; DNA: TGCGCCAGCAGCCAAGCCCTGGGAGGGCGTGAGCAGTTCTTC
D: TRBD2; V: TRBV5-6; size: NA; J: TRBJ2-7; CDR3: CASSPGLAGGPTTYEQYF; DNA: TGTGCCAGCAGCCCCGGACTAGCGGGAGGGCCCACGACCTACGAGCAGTACTTC
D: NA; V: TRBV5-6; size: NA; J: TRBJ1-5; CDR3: CASSLGGAGQPQHF; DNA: TGTGCCAGCAGCTTGGGGGGGGCGGGTCAGCCCCAGCATTTT
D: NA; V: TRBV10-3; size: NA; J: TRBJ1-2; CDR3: CAISDPGLGPANYGYTF; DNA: TGTGCCATCAGTGACCCGGGGTTAGGTCCCGCTAACTATGGCTACACCTTC
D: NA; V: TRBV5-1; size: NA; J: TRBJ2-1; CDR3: CASSLLAPGSEQFF; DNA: TGCGCCAGCAGCTTGCTAGCGCCCGGCTCCGAGCAGTTCTTC
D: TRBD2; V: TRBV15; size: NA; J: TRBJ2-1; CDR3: CATSRDREGLNEQFF; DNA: TGTGCCACCAGCAGAGATCGGGAGGGGCTCAATGAGCAGTTCTTC
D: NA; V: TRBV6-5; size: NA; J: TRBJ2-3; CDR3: CASRPGRSSTDTQYF; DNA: TGTGCCAGCAGACCAGGACGGTCTAGCACAGATACGCAGTATTTT
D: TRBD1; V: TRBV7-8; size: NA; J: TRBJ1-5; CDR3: CASSNHSGGYSNQPQHF; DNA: TGTGCCAGCAGCAATCATTCAGGGGGCTATAGCAATCAGCCCCAGCATTTT
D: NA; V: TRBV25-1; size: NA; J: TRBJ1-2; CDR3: CASSEYSRDANYGYTF; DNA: TGTGCCAGCAGTGAATATTCCAGGGACGCTAACTATGGCTACACCTTC
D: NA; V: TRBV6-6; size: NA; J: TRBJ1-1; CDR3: CASSLGYGDTEAFF; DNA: TGTGCCAGCAGTCTGGGGTACGGCGACACTGAAGCTTTCTTT
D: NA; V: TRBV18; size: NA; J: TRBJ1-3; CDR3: CASSPPSPGNTIYF; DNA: TGTGCCAGCTCACCCCCTTCCCCTGGAAACACCATATATTTT
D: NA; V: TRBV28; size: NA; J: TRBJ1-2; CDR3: CASSLTRESGYTF; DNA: TGTGCCAGCAGTTTAACAAGGGAGTCTGGCTACACCTTC
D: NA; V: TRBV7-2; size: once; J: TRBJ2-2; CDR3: CASSLWRLSNTGELFF; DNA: TGTGCCAGCAGCTTATGGCGGCTATCGAACACCGGGGAGCTGTTTTTT
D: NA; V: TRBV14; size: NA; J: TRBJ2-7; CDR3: CASSQEWGTGRYEQYF; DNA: TGTGCCAGCAGCCAAGAATGGGGAACGGGGCGCTACGAGCAGTACTTC
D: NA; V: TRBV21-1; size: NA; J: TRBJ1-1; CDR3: CASSKETQDRGEAEAFF; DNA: TGTGCCAGCAGCAAAGAAACCCAGGACAGGGGGGAGGCTGAAGCTTTCTTT
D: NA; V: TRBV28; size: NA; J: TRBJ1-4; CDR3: CASSSPRGATNEKLFF; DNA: TGTGCCAGCAGTTCGCCCCGGGGGGCAACTAATGAAAAACTGTTTTTT
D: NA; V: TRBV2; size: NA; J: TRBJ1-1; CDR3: CAGFIAMNTEAFF; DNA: TGTGCCGGCTTTATAGCCATGAACACTGAAGCTTTCTTT